This T cell receptor beta chain is from a study of T-cell memory formation after mild COVID-19. About the research overall: TCR clusters were mostly confined to one donor each. Overall study findings and caveats: Within pre-infection memory, some responding clones were found, suggesting cross-reactive memory joined. Whether second-wave clones peaking at day 37 were SARS-CoV-2 specific went unconfirmed. CD4+ contracting clones were found mainly in CM and EM, and CD8+ ones in EMRA.

This clonotype has just a few counts. Its target is not known. TCRdb itself ran the 5' RACE reads through MiXCR, one entry per CDR3 protein. The sample records roughly 300,000 distinct CDR3 sequences, roughly 8% being singletons. CDR3 length: 14 amino acids. Unmatched junction bases numbered 3, after V lost 4 bases and J lost 0 bases. CDR1 DFQATT and CDR2 SNEGSKA come from the germline V gene (reference sequence). This chain connects TRBV20-1 to TRBJ1-5, with 7 positions matching TRBD1. Sequencing used PBMCs or a T cell subset sorted from them (not recorded which). The TCR sequence derives from a man aged 18-30 years who had mild COVID-19 (a few samples of this study predate the infection). Cell type and time point are not known. Written as DNA, the CDR3 is TGCAGTGCTAAGGGACAGTATAGCAATCAGCCCCAGCATTTT. The encoded protein is CSAKGQYSNQPQHF.